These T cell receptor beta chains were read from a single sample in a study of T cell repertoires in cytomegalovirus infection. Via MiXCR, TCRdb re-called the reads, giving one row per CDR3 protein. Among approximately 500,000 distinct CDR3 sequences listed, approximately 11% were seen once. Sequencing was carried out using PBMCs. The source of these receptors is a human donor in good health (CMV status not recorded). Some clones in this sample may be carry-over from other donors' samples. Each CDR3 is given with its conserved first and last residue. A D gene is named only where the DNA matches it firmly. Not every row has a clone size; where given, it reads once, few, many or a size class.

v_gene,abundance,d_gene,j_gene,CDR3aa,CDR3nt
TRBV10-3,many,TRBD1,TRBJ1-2,CAIRPDRGLNYGYTF,TGTGCCATCAGACCCGACAGGGGTCTTAACTATGGCTACACCTTC
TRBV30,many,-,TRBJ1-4,CAWTRSSTNEKLFF,TGTGCCTGGACAAGGTCCTCAACTAATGAAAAACTGTTTTTT
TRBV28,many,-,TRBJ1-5,CASSSSLDNQPQHF,TGTGCCAGCAGTTCCAGCCTCGACAATCAGCCCCAGCATTTT
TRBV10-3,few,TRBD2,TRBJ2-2,CAISESSGRSSGELFF,TGTGCCATCAGTGAGTCGAGCGGGAGAAGCAGCGGGGAGCTGTTTTTT
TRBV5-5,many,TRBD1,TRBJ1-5,CASSNQQGIDQPQHF,TGTGCCAGCAGCAACCAACAGGGGATCGATCAGCCCCAGCATTTT
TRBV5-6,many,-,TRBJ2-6,CASSFWSGAGANVLTF,TGTGCCAGCAGCTTTTGGTCGGGTGCTGGGGCCAACGTCCTGACTTTC
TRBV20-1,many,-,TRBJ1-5,CSATQGGQPQHF,TGCAGTGCTACCCAGGGAGGGCAGCCCCAGCATTTT
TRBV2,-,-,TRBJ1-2,CASSEGSRTGWGYTF,TGTGCCAGCAGTGAGGGAAGCCGGACTGGCTGGGGCTACACCTTC
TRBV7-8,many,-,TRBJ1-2,CASRGPWDKDPNYGYTF,TGTGCCAGCAGGGGTCCCTGGGACAAGGATCCTAACTATGGCTACACCTTC
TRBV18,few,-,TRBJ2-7,CASSPQGGDEQYF,TGTGCCAGCTCACCTCAGGGGGGGGACGAGCAGTACTTC